The rows below give T cell receptor beta chains drawn from one sample of a study of T cells in Graves' hyperthyroidism and ophthalmopathy. TCRdb re-derived calls from the multiplex PCR reads in MiXCR, one entry per CDR3 protein. This sample has more than 300,000 distinct CDR3 sequences; approximately 15% occur once, and the top ten carry around 20%. Sample: blood. The receptors were sampled from a woman in her 30s with Graves' ophthalmopathy. Both conserved end residues are part of each CDR3.

TRBV2	CATASQGVQYF
TRBV7-6	CASRVQGSTGELFF
TRBV6-1	CASKRRTGEYNEQFF
TRBV6-2/TRBV6-3	CASKGWEGMYTEAFF
TRBV7-2	CASSFTDTEQYF
TRBV13	CASSLVAGSSGELFF
TRBV5-6	CASSQGPQEETQYF
TRBV13	CASSYTGAQETQYF
TRBV20-1	CSARDGQQGNEKLFF
TRBV5-1	CASSLVSHTTDTQYF
TRBV30	CAWNTGSLEPQHF
TRBV6-1	CASRATLLTDTQYF
TRBV4-1	CASSQFPKSSYNSPLHF
TRBV27	CGVGDSPLHF
TRBV29-1	CSVGGEGKDTF
TRBV5-5	CASSLAGGPVETQYF
TRBV27	CASSDRGYAEAFF
TRBV3-1	CASSQLSKALRSGEQFF
TRBV20-1	CSATRGNSEAFF
TRBV11-2	CASSSSAGGRNNEQFF
TRBV7-2	CASSHGTGGSYEQYF
TRBV20-1	CSARTGREKLFF
TRBV4-1	CASSRVPPGLGGQFF
TRBV28	CASSLEGTDGYTF
TRBV28	CASSADRGPDEQYF
TRBV7-2	CASSPPGSAWGYTF
TRBV9	CASSVEGAVGTDTQYF
TRBV6-1	CASSAPSKGTTDLSYSSPLHF
TRBV12-5	CASGSWTQETQYF
TRBV6-1	CASSHGQGARNIQYF
TRBV27	CASSLAVAGRRQFF
TRBV5-1	CASSVGARGNTEAFF